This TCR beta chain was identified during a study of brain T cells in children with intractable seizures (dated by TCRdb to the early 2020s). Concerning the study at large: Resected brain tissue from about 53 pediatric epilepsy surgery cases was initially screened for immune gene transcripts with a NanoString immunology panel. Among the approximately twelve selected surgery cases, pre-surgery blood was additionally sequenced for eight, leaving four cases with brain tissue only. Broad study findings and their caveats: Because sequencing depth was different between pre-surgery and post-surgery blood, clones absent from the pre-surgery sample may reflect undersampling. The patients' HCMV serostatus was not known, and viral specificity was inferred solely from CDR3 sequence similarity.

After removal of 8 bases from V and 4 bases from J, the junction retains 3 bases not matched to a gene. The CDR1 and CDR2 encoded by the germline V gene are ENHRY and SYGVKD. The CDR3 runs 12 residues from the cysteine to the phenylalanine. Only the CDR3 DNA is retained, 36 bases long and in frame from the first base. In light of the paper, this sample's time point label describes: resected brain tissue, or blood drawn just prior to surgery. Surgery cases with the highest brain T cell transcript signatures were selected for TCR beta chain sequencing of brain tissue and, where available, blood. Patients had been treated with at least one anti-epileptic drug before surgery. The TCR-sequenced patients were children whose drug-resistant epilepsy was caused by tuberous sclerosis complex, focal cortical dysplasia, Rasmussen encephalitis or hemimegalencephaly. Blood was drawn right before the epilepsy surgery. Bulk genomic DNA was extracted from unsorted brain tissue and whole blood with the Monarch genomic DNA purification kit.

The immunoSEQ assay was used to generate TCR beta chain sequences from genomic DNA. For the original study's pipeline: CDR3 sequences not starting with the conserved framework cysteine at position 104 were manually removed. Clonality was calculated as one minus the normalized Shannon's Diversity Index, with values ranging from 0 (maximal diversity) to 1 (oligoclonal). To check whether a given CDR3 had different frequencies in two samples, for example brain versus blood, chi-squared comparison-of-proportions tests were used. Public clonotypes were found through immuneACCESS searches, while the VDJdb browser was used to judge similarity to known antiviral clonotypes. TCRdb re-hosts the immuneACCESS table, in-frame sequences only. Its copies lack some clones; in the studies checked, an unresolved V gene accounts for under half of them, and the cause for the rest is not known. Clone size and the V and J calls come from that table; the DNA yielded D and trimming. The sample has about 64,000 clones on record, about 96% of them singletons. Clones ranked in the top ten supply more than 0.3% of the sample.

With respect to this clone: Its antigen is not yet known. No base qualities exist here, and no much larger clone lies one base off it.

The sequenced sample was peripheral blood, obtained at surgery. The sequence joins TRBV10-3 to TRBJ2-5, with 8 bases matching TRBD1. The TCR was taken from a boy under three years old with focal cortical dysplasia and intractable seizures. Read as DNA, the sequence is TGTGCCATCCGACAGGGGCGAGAGACCCAGTACTTC. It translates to CAIRQGRETQYF.